The clone carrying this TCR beta chain was seen many times. The antigen is not known. The trim removed 4 bases at V and 11 bases at J, leaving 8 bases unmatched. The CDR3 is made up of 14 amino acids. Germline V gene lookup returns CDR1 SGDLS and CDR2 YYNGEE. This sample stems from a study of T cell repertoires in cytomegalovirus infection. Study-level information: A matching HLA type, together with CMV infection, was signaled by public TCR beta signatures. Study-wide findings and caveats: Accumulated public TCR beta family frequency recognized individuals carrying CMV together with the relevant HLA. CMV-specific TCR beta clonotypes restricted by HLA-C dominated the ex vivo response.

Each CDR3 protein gets one entry after TCRdb re-called the reads with MiXCR. The sample gives hundreds of thousands of distinct CDR3 sequences, 8% to 10% of which show up once; around 2.4% is in the top ten. The V gene is TRBV9, the J gene TRBJ2-1; 11 bases are shared with TRBD2. The receptor comes from a human donor in good health (CMV status not recorded). Some clones in this sample may be carry-over from other donors' samples. The sample taken for sequencing was PBMCs. The DNA of the CDR3 is TGTGCCAGCAGCTCAGGGGCTAGCGGGGGGAAGCAGTTCTTC. This encodes CASSSGASGGKQFF.